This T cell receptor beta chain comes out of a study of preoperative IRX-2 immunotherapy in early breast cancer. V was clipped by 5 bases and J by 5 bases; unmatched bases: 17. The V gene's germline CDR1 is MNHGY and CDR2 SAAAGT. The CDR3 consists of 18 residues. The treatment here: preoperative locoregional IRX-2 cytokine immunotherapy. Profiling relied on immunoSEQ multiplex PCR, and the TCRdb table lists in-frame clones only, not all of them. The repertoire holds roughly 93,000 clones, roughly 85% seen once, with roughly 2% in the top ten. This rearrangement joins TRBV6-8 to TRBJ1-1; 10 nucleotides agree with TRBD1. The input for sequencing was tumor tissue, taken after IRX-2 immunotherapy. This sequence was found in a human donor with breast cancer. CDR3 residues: CASSPNHPGQGWVTEAFF. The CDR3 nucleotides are TGTGCCAGCAGTCCGAACCATCCGGGACAGGGGTGGGTGACTGAAGCTTTCTTT.